This entry lists 10 T cell receptor beta chains sequenced from one sample in a study. TCRdb ran MiXCR on the 5' RACE reads and lists one entry per CDR3 protein. Among 9,500 to 13,000 distinct CDR3 sequences listed, around 49% were seen once. Material: tumor-infiltrating naive CD4+ T cells sorted from the breast tumor. Specified subset: naive CD4+ T cells, CD4+CD45RA+CD25-. The receptors come from a female donor with breast cancer.

The chain joins TRBV25-1 to TRBJ2-7, with D uncertain. Trimming removed 3 bases from V and 0 bases from J, with 9 bases in between. Germline assignment: CDR1 MGHDK and CDR2 SYGVNS. The CDR3 totals 14 residues. The DNA for the CDR3 is TGTGCCAGCAGTGATGACGGCCTCTCCTACGAGCAGTACTTC. Protein: CASSDDGLSYEQYF.

This clonotype is medium-sized by share. This rearrangement joins TRBV10-3 to TRBJ2-7; 7 bases match TRBD2. With 5 bases clipped from V and 3 bases from J, the junction kept 7 bases outside the gene matches. Germline values: CDR1 ENHRY, CDR2 SYGVKD. The length of the CDR3 is 14 residues. The CDR3 DNA follows: TGTGCCATCAGTTCCGGGACTAACAACTACGAGCAGTACGTC. Its protein is CAISSGTNNYEQYV.

This rearrangement joins TRBV29-1 to TRBJ1-1; TRBD1 matches at 7 bases. With 6 bases clipped from V and 11 bases from J, the junction kept 15 bases outside the gene matches. Germline V gene sequence: CDR1 SQVTM, CDR2 ANQGSEA. CDR3 size: 13 residues. In DNA form, the CDR3 reads TGCAGCGTGACCAAGACAGGGAGTCTCTCGGCTTTCTTT. This translates into CSVTKTGSLSAFF.

A note on this clonotype: A junction end diverges from the germline sequence, so it may reflect a read error. This rearrangement joins TRBV5-4 to TRBJ2-3; D is undetermined. There are 10 residues in the CDR3. The V gene's germline CDR1 is SGHNT and CDR2 YYREEE (reference sequence). The CDR3 nucleotides read TGTGCCAGCAGCATAGATACGCAGTATTTT. This codes for CASSIDTQYF.

A few counts support this clonotype. The chain uses TRBV15 and TRBJ2-2; maybe TRBD2 (6 bases). The CDR3 spans 15 residues. Germline values: CDR1 LNHNV, CDR2 YYDKDF (reference sequence). V dropped 0 bases and J dropped 6 bases, with 11 bases sitting between them. CDR3 in amino acids: CATSREAGYPGELFF. The DNA for the CDR3 is TGTGCCACCAGCAGAGAGGCGGGGTATCCCGGGGAGCTGTTTTTT.

The rearrangement links TRBV6-5 to TRBJ2-5, with D possibly matching TRBD2 (5 bases). The germline CDR1 and CDR2 sequences are MNHEY and SVGAGI. V was shortened by 2 bases and J by 6 bases, with 19 bases between the two germline ends. This CDR3 has 16 residues. The CDR3 loop is CASSYNLITSLQTQYF. For the CDR3, the DNA is TGTGCCAGCAGTTACAATCTCATCACTAGTCTGCAGACCCAGTACTTC.

The table lists this clonotype with a few counts. The chain has TRBV7-3 and TRBJ2-1, with D perhaps given as TRBD1 or TRBD2 (5 bases each). V was trimmed by 5 bases and J by 5 bases, leaving 19 bases between them. This CDR3 has 16 amino acids. The V gene's germline CDR1 is SGHTA and CDR2 FQGTGA. The DNA of the CDR3 is TGTGCCAGCAGCCCCCAAGTCGGGGCGGGCCACAATGAGCAGTTCTTC. This gives the protein CASSPQVGAGHNEQFF.

In regard to this clonotype: One end of the junction varies from germline; a read error may be responsible. The CDR3 DNA reads as TGTGCCAGCGGCTTCCGGGACCGCTTGGGCTACACCTTC. Amino acid sequence: CASGFRDRLGYTF. This chain links TRBV7-9 with TRBJ1-2, with D tentatively TRBD1 (5 bases). In germline, CDR1 is SEHNR, CDR2 FQNEAQ (reference sequence). CDR3 length: 13 residues.

The chain couples TRBV20-1 to TRBJ2-3, with D perhaps TRBD2 (6 bases). V dropped 6 bases and J dropped 6 bases, with 10 bases sitting between them. The CDR3 has 11 residues. CDR1 is DFQATT and CDR2 is SNEGSKA in the germline V gene (reference sequence). CDR3 sequence reads: CSAPRGDTQYF. CDR3 in DNA: TGCAGTGCCCCCCGGGGGGATACGCAGTATTTT.

On this clonotype itself: Relative to the germline gene, one junction end is altered; a read error may explain this. This rearrangement joins TRBV6-5 to TRBJ2-1; weak D call: TRBD2 (5 bases). The CDR3 runs 15 residues. CDR1 and CDR2 (germline): MNHEY, SVGAGI. CDR3 nucleotides: TGTGTCAGCACCCCGGGTAGAGGGCTCTCTAATGAGCAGTTCTTC. It specifies CVSTPGRGLSNEQFF.